Sequencing of this T cell receptor (beta chain) was carried out in a study of blood T cell repertoires in COVID-19. Study at large: Acute and convalescent COVID-19 specimens originated in the United States, Italy and Spain. PBMCs, B-cell-depleted T cells, or T cells provided the cDNA or gDNA that made up the material.

As processed by the authors: By means of reference gene primer amplification, nucleated cell counts were estimated. Some clones are missing from TCRdb's copy, which holds only in-frame ones; the method was immunoSEQ multiplex PCR. For V, J and clone size, that table is used; D and trimming come from the DNA. The sample has around 700,000 clones; 80% to 90% are singletons. The sequenced sample consisted of peripheral blood. The receptor comes from a woman between 18 and 29 years old with acute or convalescent COVID-19.

The CDR3 nucleotides read TGTGCCAGCAGCTTGAACAGGGCGGTCGATGAGCAGTTCTTC. Its translation: CASSLNRAVDEQFF. V is TRBV7-2 and J is TRBJ2-1, with D possibly being TRBD1 (6 bases). Germline V gives CDR1 SGHTA, CDR2 FQGNSA. Trimming cost V 3 bases and J 8 bases, with 14 bases left between them. The CDR3 is 14 residues long.